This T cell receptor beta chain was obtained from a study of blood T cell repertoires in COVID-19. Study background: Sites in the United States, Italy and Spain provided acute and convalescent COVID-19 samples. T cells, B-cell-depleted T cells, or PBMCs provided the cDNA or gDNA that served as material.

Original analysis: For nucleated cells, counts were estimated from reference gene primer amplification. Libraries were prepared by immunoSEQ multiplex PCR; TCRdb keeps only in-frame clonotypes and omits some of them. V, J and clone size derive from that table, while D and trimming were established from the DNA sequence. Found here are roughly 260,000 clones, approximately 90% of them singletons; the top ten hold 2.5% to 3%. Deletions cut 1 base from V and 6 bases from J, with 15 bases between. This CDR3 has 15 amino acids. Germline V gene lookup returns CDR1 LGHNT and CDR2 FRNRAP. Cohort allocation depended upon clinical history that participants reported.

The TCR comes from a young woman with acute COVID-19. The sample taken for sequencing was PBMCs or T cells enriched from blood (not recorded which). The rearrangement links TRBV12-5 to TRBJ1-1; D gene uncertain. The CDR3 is CASGLGTHMVPEAFF. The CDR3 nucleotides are TGTGCTAGTGGTTTGGGAACCCACATGGTCCCTGAAGCTTTCTTT.